This TCR beta chain was recovered during a study of response to subunit inactivated influenza vaccine listed by TCRdb under 2018. The study in broad terms: To follow how T cells responded to a trivalent subunit inactivated influenza vaccine, the researchers relied on deep quantitative profiling of the T cell receptor repertoire. Paper-wide results and their limitations: The authors proposed that each seasonal influenza vaccination may bring in only a limited number of new T cells.

Taken from cysteine to phenylalanine, the CDR3 has 12 residues. The only DNA kept is the CDR3, 36 bases in frame from the first base. Deletion took 8 bases off V and 5 bases off J, with a span of 11 bases between the germline ends. This clonotype was recorded many times. Its specific antigen is unknown. Nothing much larger sits one base from this clone, and base qualities are not available. Library generation was performed with RT-PCR. This sample was sequenced with an Illumina HiSeq 2500. Using fastp trimming at Q25 and MiXCR clonotype assembly, TCRdb reanalyzed the public sequencing data and kept in-frame beta chains. Every CDR3 protein is listed once, alongside the most common genes and DNA of its rows. A total of about 610,000 distinct CDR3 sequences appear in this sample, around 15% of them only once. Of the sample, 11% falls within the top ten clones.

The V and J segments used are TRBV12-3 or TRBV12-4 and TRBJ2-3; TRBD1 is a weak D gene call, 5 bases matching. This sample comprised PBMCs from blood, obtained 11 to 12 days after vaccination. The clonotype comes from a man aged 50 or older who received an inactivated influenza vaccine. Donor details come from another sample of the same person, matched by shared clones. The CDR3 region has the sequence CASWGSQDTQYF. The nucleotide sequence reads as follows: TGTGCCAGCTGGGGCTCCCAAGATACGCAGTATTTT.